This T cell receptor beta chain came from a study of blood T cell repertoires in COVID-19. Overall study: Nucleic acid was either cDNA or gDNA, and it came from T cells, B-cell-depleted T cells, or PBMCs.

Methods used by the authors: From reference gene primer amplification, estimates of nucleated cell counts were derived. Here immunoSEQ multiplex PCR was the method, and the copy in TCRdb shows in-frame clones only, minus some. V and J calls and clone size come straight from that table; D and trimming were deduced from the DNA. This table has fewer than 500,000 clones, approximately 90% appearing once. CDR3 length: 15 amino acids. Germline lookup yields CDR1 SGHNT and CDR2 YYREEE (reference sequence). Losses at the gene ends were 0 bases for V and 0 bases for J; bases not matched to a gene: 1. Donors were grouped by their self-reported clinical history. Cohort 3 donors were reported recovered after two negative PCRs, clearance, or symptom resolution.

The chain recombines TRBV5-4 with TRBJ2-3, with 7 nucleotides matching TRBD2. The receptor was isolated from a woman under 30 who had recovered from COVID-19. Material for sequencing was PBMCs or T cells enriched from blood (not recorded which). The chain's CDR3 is CASSLAGGSTDTQYF. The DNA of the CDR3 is TGTGCCAGCAGCTTGGCCGGGGGGAGCACAGATACGCAGTATTTT.